This is a list of T cell receptor beta chains from one sample in a study of T cell responses to AZD1222 COVID-19 vaccine. Measured with immunoSEQ multiplex PCR; TCRdb has only the in-frame clones, and not every one. The data show 90,000 to 120,000 clones, roughly 90% seen once. The sample in question was peripheral blood, obtained on day 0 of AZD1222 vaccination. Source of these receptors: an adult in good health. CDR3s include the opening cysteine and the closing phenylalanine or tryptophan. The D gene is left open where the match is weak. Expanded clones get a size class; other rows say once, few or many, or leave the size out.

>NA|TRBJ2-7|TRBV14|NA
CASSQGRIDSYEQYF
TGTGCCAGCAGCCAAGGTAGGATTGACTCCTACGAGCAGTACTTC
>NA|TRBJ1-3|TRBV6-5|once
CASSPTGGNTIYF
TGTGCCAGCAGCCCCACAGGAGGAAACACCATATATTTT
>NA|TRBJ1-3|TRBV10-3|NA
CAISEASRSGNTIYF
TGTGCCATCAGTGAGGCATCTCGCTCTGGAAACACCATATATTTT
>NA|TRBJ1-5|TRBV3-1/TRBV3-2|NA
CASSQLPGGNQPQHF
TGTGCCAGCAGCCAATTACCAGGTGGCAATCAGCCCCAGCATTTT
>NA|TRBJ1-1|TRBV4-3|NA
CASSQDIAALNTEAFF
TGCGCCAGCAGCCAAGATATAGCAGCATTGAACACTGAAGCTTTCTTT
>NA|TRBJ2-2|TRBV5-1|NA
CASSPGGGDTGELFF
TGCGCCAGCAGCCCTGGGGGGGGCGACACCGGGGAGCTGTTTTTT
>NA|TRBJ1-1|TRBV11-1|NA
CASSVRGNTEAFF
TGTGCCAGCAGCGTCCGAGGGAACACTGAAGCTTTCTTT
>TRBD1|TRBJ2-2|TRBV28|NA
CASRNVRGRGGELFF
TGTGCCAGCAGGAACGTCAGGGGGCGGGGCGGGGAGCTGTTTTTT
>NA|TRBJ2-5|TRBV19|NA
CASSRRGGRQETQYF
TGTGCCAGTAGTAGAAGAGGGGGAAGGCAAGAGACCCAGTACTTC
>TRBD1|TRBJ2-7|TRBV4-2|NA
CASRKTTGTHEQYF
TGTGCCAGCAGGAAGACGACAGGGACCCACGAGCAGTACTTC
>NA|TRBJ1-5|TRBV30|NA
CAWSVTNRVEPQHF
TGTGCCTGGAGTGTAACCAACAGGGTAGAGCCCCAGCATTTT
>TRBD2|TRBJ2-1|TRBV28|NA
CASRGLAASSYNEQFF
TGTGCCAGCAGGGGTCTAGCGGCGAGCTCCTACAATGAGCAGTTCTTC
>TRBD1|TRBJ1-1|TRBV27|NA
CASSLGTGRDTEAFF
TGTGCCAGCAGTTTAGGGACAGGGAGGGACACTGAAGCTTTCTTT
>NA|TRBJ1-5|TRBV25-1|NA
CASSGSNQPQHF
TGTGCCAGCAGTGGGTCGAATCAGCCCCAGCATTTT
>TRBD2|TRBJ2-7|TRBV6-5|NA
CATLGLAGDEQYF
TGTGCCACTCTCGGGCTAGCGGGAGATGAGCAGTACTTC
>NA|TRBJ1-4|TRBV19|few
CASRPGAVATGTNEKLFF
TGTGCCAGTCGCCCTGGAGCGGTGGCCACCGGCACTAATGAAAAACTGTTTTTT
>NA|TRBJ2-5|TRBV7-3|NA
CASSPYVGETQYF
TGTGCCAGCAGCCCCTATGTTGGAGAGACCCAGTACTTC
>NA|TRBJ2-2|TRBV18|once
CATTQGPGKTNTGELFF
TGTGCCACCACCCAGGGCCCGGGCAAAACGAACACCGGGGAGCTGTTTTTT
>TRBD2|TRBJ2-1|TRBV6-5|NA
CASSYPGLEDEQFF
TGTGCCAGCAGTTACCCGGGACTAGAGGATGAGCAGTTCTTC
>TRBD2|TRBJ2-1|TRBV3-1/TRBV3-2|NA
CASSFLAGVWNEQFF
TGTGCCAGCAGTTTTTTAGCGGGAGTTTGGAATGAGCAGTTCTTC
>TRBD2|TRBJ2-7|TRBV9|NA
CASSTGQRLAGGPSYEQYF
TGTGCCAGCAGCACGGGACAGCGGTTAGCGGGAGGACCTTCCTACGAGCAGTACTTC
>TRBD2|TRBJ2-7|TRBV5-1|NA
CASSLAPGLGGTYEQYF
TGCGCCAGCAGCCTTGCCCCGGGACTAGGGGGGACCTACGAGCAGTACTTC
>TRBD2|TRBJ2-1|TRBV19|NA
CASSLRLAGAYNEQFF
TGTGCCAGTAGTCTCCGACTAGCGGGAGCCTACAATGAGCAGTTCTTC
>TRBD1|TRBJ1-5|TRBV19|few
CASGGTGGNQPQHF
TGTGCCAGTGGGGGGACAGGGGGCAATCAGCCCCAGCATTTT
>TRBD1|TRBJ1-2|TRBV18|NA
CASSPDRERGYTF
TGTGCCAGCTCACCGGACAGGGAGCGTGGCTACACCTTC
>NA|TRBJ1-2|TRBV28|NA
CASSFPGRSSGGYTF
TGTGCCAGCAGTTTCCCAGGACGCTCATCGGGGGGCTACACCTTC
>NA|TRBJ1-2|TRBV12-3/TRBV12-4|NA
CASSIRANYGYTF
TGTGCCAGCAGTATCCGGGCTAACTATGGCTACACCTTC
>NA|TRBJ2-1|TRBV7-2|NA
CASSLPAIYNEQFF
TGTGCCAGCAGCTTACCCGCTATCTACAATGAGCAGTTCTTC
>TRBD1|TRBJ1-2|TRBV5-1|NA
CASSQGQVLIDGYTF
TGCGCCAGCAGCCAGGGACAGGTTTTAATAGATGGCTACACCTTC
>NA|TRBJ2-3|TRBV11-1|NA
CASSPGSGSTDTQYF
TGTGCCAGCAGCCCCGGGAGTGGTAGCACAGATACGCAGTATTTT
>NA|TRBJ1-4|TRBV7-2|NA
CASSIRGGNEKLFF
TGTGCCAGCAGCATTCGGGGGGGTAATGAAAAACTGTTTTTT
>NA|TRBJ2-1|TRBV19|NA
CASKPTTDEQFF
TGTGCCAGTAAGCCCACTACCGATGAGCAGTTCTTC
>TRBD2|TRBJ2-1|TRBV6-4|NA
CASSDSSSGSLNEQFF
TGTGCCAGCAGTGACTCGTCTAGCGGGAGCTTAAATGAGCAGTTCTTC
>NA|TRBJ1-2|TRBV20-1|NA
CSARPIYGYTF
TGCAGTGCTAGGCCTATCTATGGCTACACCTTC
>NA|TRBJ2-3|TRBV28|NA
CASSPPQVRTDTQYF
TGTGCCAGCAGCCCCCCCCAGGTACGCACAGATACGCAGTATTTT
>NA|TRBJ1-2|TRBV6-2/TRBV6-3|NA
CASSGGGRNYGYTF
TGTGCCAGCAGCGGAGGTGGGCGCAACTATGGCTACACCTTC